This T cell receptor beta chain was identified in a study of cytomegalovirus exposure and HLA in healthy donors. General study findings and limits: Published work reported that the classifier diagnosed cytomegalovirus status with high specificity and sensitivity. Rarity held for most TCR sequences, but there were some public TCRs that occurred in many donors.

PCR amplification relied on 60 Vbeta primers (plus 13 Jbeta primers). Sequencing used immunoSEQ multiplex PCR; TCRdb keeps in-frame clones, though not all of them. The repertoire includes hundreds of thousands of clones, approximately 80% of them detected once, and 1.2% to 1.5% sits in the top ten. Remarks on this clone: Its specificity is not known.

The CDR3 is 14 amino acids. Trimming removed 2 bases from V and 0 bases from J, with 8 bases in between. Germline CDR1 reads MDHEN; CDR2 reads SYDVKM. J is TRBJ2-7 and V is TRBV28; no definite D call. This TCR was recovered from a girl aged 10-17 years in good health and CMV-seronegative. The material sequenced was PBMCs. Here the CDR3 reads CASSLDTSSYEQYF. The CDR3 nucleotides read TGTGCCAGCAGTTTAGACACCAGCTCCTACGAGCAGTACTTC.